This T cell receptor beta chain emerged from a study of blood T cell repertoires in COVID-19. Study details: COVID-19 samples, acute and convalescent, were from the United States, Italy and Spain. In each case, the material was cDNA or gDNA derived from T cells, B-cell-depleted T cells, or PBMCs.

Ten or more counts support this clone. This sample also contains other DNA sequences that code for the same CDR3. In the original analysis: Estimation of nucleated cell counts was performed using reference gene primer amplification. The table came from immunoSEQ multiplex PCR; TCRdb's copy has only in-frame clones and leaves some out. Clone size and the V and J calls come from that table; the DNA yielded D and trimming. Of about 120,000 clones detected, 85% to 90% appear once; the ten largest clones hold around 9.9%. The CDR3 contains 15 residues. V lost 4 bases, J lost 2 bases, and 11 bases lay in between. CDR1 MDHEN and CDR2 SYDVKM come from the germline V gene.

The genes are TRBV28 and TRBJ2-2; a possible D gene is TRBD1 (5 bases). This TCR was sampled from an elderly man with acute or convalescent COVID-19. The specimen sequenced was peripheral blood. The CDR3 nucleotides read TGTGCCAGCAGTTCCCGACAGCTTAACACCGGGGAGCTGTTTTTT. It specifies CASSSRQLNTGELFF.